The 23 T cell receptor beta chains in this list originate from one sample, sequenced in a study of blood T cell repertoires in COVID-19. The protocol was immunoSEQ multiplex PCR, while the TCRdb copy is restricted to in-frame clones and leaves out a portion. The repertoire consists of fewer than 200,000 clones, with over 75% occurring once and the leading ten covering 6.5%. Sequencing used peripheral blood. These TCRs come from a man in his sixties or seventies with active or convalescent COVID-19.

The chain carries TRBV7-9 and TRBJ2-3, with 9 bases that match TRBD2. The germline gives CDR1 SEHNR, CDR2 FQNEAQ (reference sequence). This CDR3 is built from 16 residues. Trimming removed 5 bases from V and 1 base from J; junction bases left unmatched: 7. CDR3 nucleotides: TGTGCCAGCAGCGACTCTAGCGGGGAGGGCACAGATACGCAGTATTTT. This translates into CASSDSSGEGTDTQYF.

J is TRBJ1-5 and V is TRBV12-5; tentatively, D is TRBD1 (5 bases). The CDR3 is 15 amino acids. The V gene's germline CDR1 is LGHNT and CDR2 FRNRAP. V was pared by 7 bases and J by 0 bases, with 13 bases between. CDR3 region: CASASDSYSNQPQHF. In nucleotides, the CDR3 is TGTGCTAGTGCTAGCGACAGTTATAGCAATCAGCCCCAGCATTTT.

J is TRBJ2-7 and V is TRBV24-1; D gene unclear. CDR3 length equals 12 residues. Between the trimmed V and J ends, which lost 5 bases and 2 bases, there was a span of 6 bases. Germline-derived CDR1 and CDR2 are KGHDR and SFDVKD. CDR3 sequence (DNA): TGTGCCACCAGTGTCGGTCCCTACGAGCAGTACTTC. This gives the protein CATSVGPYEQYF.

This sequence joins TRBV6-6 and TRBJ2-5; D not certain. V lost 6 bases to trimming and J lost 4 bases, with 12 bases between them. Germline values: CDR1 MNHNY, CDR2 SVGAGI (reference sequence). There are 13 residues in the CDR3. CDR3 sequence reads: CASRSEMPETQYF. The CDR3 nucleotides are TGTGCCAGCAGGTCGGAGATGCCAGAGACCCAGTACTTC.

The chain recombines TRBV5-4 with TRBJ1-6; 7 positions agree with TRBD1. The CDR3 runs to 17 residues. Germline loops: CDR1 SGHNT, CDR2 YYREEE (reference sequence). V lost 3 bases to trimming and J lost 5 bases; unmatched junction nucleotides: 11. The CDR3 sequence: CASSSAPQGQHNSPLHF. The CDR3 DNA reads as TGTGCCAGCAGCTCCGCTCCCCAGGGACAGCATAATTCACCCCTCCACTTT.

This chain uses TRBV21-1 with TRBJ1-5. TRBV21-1 is a documented pseudogene. This CDR3 contains 16 residues. For the CDR3, the DNA is TGTGCCAGCAGCAAAGCTCGGGGGGGTGACAATCAGCCCCAGCATTTT. It yields the protein CASSKARGGDNQPQHF.

The V and J genes are TRBV19 and TRBJ1-1, with a tentative D call TRBD1 (5 bases). This CDR3 region has 14 residues. With 7 bases removed from V and 1 base from J, the gap between germline ends came to 13 bases. The germline CDR1 and CDR2 sequences are LNHDA and SQIVND (reference sequence). CDR3 region: CASTPFRGNTEAFF. The CDR3 nucleotides are TGTGCCAGTACCCCTTTTAGGGGGAACACTGAAGCTTTCTTT.

In its sample, this clone was seen a few times. The chain combines TRBV5-1 with TRBJ2-1; a possible D gene is TRBD2 (5 bases). There are 16 residues in the CDR3. The germline gives CDR1 SGHRS, CDR2 YFSETQ. V was shortened by 3 bases and J by 5 bases, with 18 bases between the two germline ends. The CDR3 nucleotides are TGCGCCAGCAGCTCGGGGAACACTAACTCGAACAATGAGCAGTTCTTC. This translates into CASSSGNTNSNNEQFF.

This clone has more than one count but fewer than ten. The chain has TRBV4-1 and TRBJ2-3; D is unclear. The CDR3 has 14 residues. Germline V gives CDR1 MGHRA, CDR2 YSYEKL. Trimming took off 4 bases at V and 6 bases at J, with 14 bases between the two ends. CDR3 in DNA: TGCGCCAGCAGCCCCTCCCCCGTTGTGGATACGCAGTATTTT. Its translation: CASSPSPVVDTQYF.

This CDR3 is CASSPSTPRQVATNEKLFF. CDR3 bases: TGTGCCAGCAGCCCTAGCACCCCCCGACAGGTTGCAACTAATGAAAAACTGTTTTTT. This chain joins TRBV27 and TRBJ1-4; a possible D gene is TRBD1 (6 bases). V was pared by 6 bases and J by 0 bases, with 23 bases between. Germline V gene data show CDR1 as MNHEY and CDR2 as SMNVEV (reference sequence). CDR3 length: 19 residues. Looking up the rest from reference TRBV27 and TRBJ1-4 gives the full variable domain: EAQVTQNPRYLITVTGKKLTVTCSQNMNHEYMSWYRQDPGLGLRQIYYSMNVEVTDKGDVPEGYKVSRKEKRNFPLILESPSPNQTSLYFCASSPSTPRQVATNEKLFFGSGTQLSVL.

The genes are TRBV9 and TRBJ2-1; no definite D call. CDR1 and CDR2 (germline): SGDLS, YYNGEE. Between the trimmed V and J ends, which lost 1 base and 11 bases, there was a span of 25 bases. The CDR3 contains 17 residues. The CDR3 DNA sequence: TGTGCCAGCAGCGTAAACCCCGGAAATTTACCGACAATGAAGCAGTTCTTC. Amino acids: CASSVNPGNLPTMKQFF. The full variable domain, rest sourced from reference TRBV9 and TRBJ2-1, is DSGVTQTPKHLITATGQRVTLRCSPRSGDLSVYWYQQSLDQGLQFLIQYYNGEERAKGNILERFSAQQFPDLHSELNLSSLELGDSALYFCASSVNPGNLPTMKQFFGPGTRLTVL.

There are a few counts of this clone. The chain recombines TRBV7-9 with TRBJ1-5, with D tentatively TRBD1 (6 bases). Germline CDR1 is SEHNR and CDR2 is FQNEAQ (reference sequence). This CDR3 region has 13 residues. V gave up 4 bases and J gave up 9 bases, with 13 bases separating them. The CDR3 loop is CASSSGTTAPQHF. The CDR3 region has the DNA TGTGCCAGCAGCTCCGGGACAACCGCGCCCCAGCATTTT.

This clone is a singleton in its sample. V gene TRBV24-1 combines with J gene TRBJ2-3; the match to TRBD2 covers 10 bases. In germline, CDR1 is KGHDR, CDR2 SFDVKD. With 4 bases clipped from V and 6 bases from J, the junction kept 9 bases outside the gene matches. CDR3 length: 16 amino acids. DNA of the CDR3: TGTGCCACCAGTGACCCCAGCGGGAGGGAAAGTGATACGCAGTATTTT. It yields the protein CATSDPSGRESDTQYF.

This sequence joins TRBV7-9 and TRBJ1-3; D gene unclear. This CDR3 region has 15 residues. V lost 4 bases and J lost 4, with 14 bases in between. Germline V lookup: CDR1 SEHNR, CDR2 FQNEAQ (reference sequence). CDR3 protein: CASSSRERTGNTIYF. In DNA, the CDR3 is TGTGCCAGCAGCTCCCGGGAGCGCACGGGAAACACCATATATTTT.

The chain employs TRBV7-3 and TRBJ1-1, with D perhaps matching TRBD1 (6 bases). CDR3 length: 14 amino acids. Germline-derived CDR1 and CDR2 are SGHTA and FQGTGA. V was clipped by 1 base and J by 5 bases, with 11 bases between them. DNA for the CDR3: TGTGCCAGCAGCTTAAATTCGCAGGGGACTGAAGCTTTCTTT. Translated: CASSLNSQGTEAFF.

This sequence joins TRBV5-6 and TRBJ1-4; D remains unclear. Germline V CDR1 and CDR2: SGHDT, YYEEEE. V was cut by 0 bases and J by 7 bases, with 10 bases left in between. This CDR3 contains 14 residues. The chain's CDR3 is CASSLGQPGEKLFF. CDR3 in DNA: TGTGCCAGCAGCTTGGGTCAACCCGGTGAAAAACTGTTTTTT.

The chain has TRBV2 and TRBJ2-1, with 10 positions matching TRBD2. J was trimmed by 9 bases and V by 5 bases; bases with no gene match: 4. CDR3 length: 13 amino acids. Germline loops: CDR1 SNHLY, CDR2 FYNNEI. CDR3 DNA sequence: TGTGCCAGCAGTCTGGGACTAGCGACTGAGCAGTTCTTC. Its protein product is CASSLGLATEQFF.

The genes are TRBV2 and TRBJ1-2, with 12 bases fitting TRBD1. The CDR3 is made up of 14 amino acids. V was clipped by 9 bases and J by 6 bases; unmatched bases: 8. The germline V gene has CDR1 SNHLY and CDR2 FYNNEI. In nucleotides, the CDR3 is TGTGCCAGGAAGGGACAGGGGGCTATTCATGGCTACACCTTC. Translated: CARKGQGAIHGYTF.

The chain has TRBV3-1 (or the pseudogene TRBV3-2) and TRBJ1-1; TRBD1 might be the D (5 bases). The germline gives CDR1 LGHDT, CDR2 YNNKEL (reference sequence). V shed 0 bases and J shed 4 bases, with 12 bases lying between them. This CDR3 contains 15 residues. The CDR3 DNA reads TGTGCCAGCAGCCAAGATTCGGGGGTCCCCACTGAAGCTTTCTTT. Translated: CASSQDSGVPTEAFF.

This clone came up once. The chain has TRBV6-5 and TRBJ2-2; a possible D gene is TRBD1 (6 bases). Germline CDR1 is MNHEY and CDR2 is SVGAGI. Trimming took off 3 bases at V and 6 bases at J, with 14 bases between the two ends. CDR3 length equals 15 residues. CDR3 nucleotides: TGTGCCAGCAGTTATCAGGGGAATGGCGCCGGGGAGCTGTTTTTT. As protein: CASSYQGNGAGELFF.

This clone was counted once. The chain couples TRBV27 to TRBJ2-1; D remains unclear. The CDR3 extends over 17 amino acids. The V end was cut by 4 bases, the J end by 4 bases, with 20 bases between. The germline CDR1 and CDR2 sequences are MNHEY and SMNVEV (reference sequence). The CDR3 loop is CASSSRGKRDHYNEQFF. CDR3 bases: TGTGCCAGCAGTTCCAGAGGTAAGAGAGACCATTACAATGAGCAGTTCTTC.

The chain combines TRBV7-9 with TRBJ2-7, with D perhaps TRBD1 (6 bases). The CDR3 is 18 amino acids. The germline gives CDR1 SEHNR, CDR2 FQNEAQ (reference sequence). The V end lost 0 bases, the J end lost 1 base, and 19 bases lay between the germline ends. The CDR3 reads CASSLAQLTDRLSYEQYF. The CDR3 DNA is TGTGCCAGCAGCTTAGCGCAATTAACGGACAGACTTTCCTACGAGCAGTACTTC.

The gene calls are TRBV19 and TRBJ1-5; no clear D gene. The CDR3 covers 13 residues. CDR1 and CDR2 from the germline V gene are LNHDA and SQIVND (reference sequence). The V and J ends lost 8 bases and 7 bases respectively, with 15 bases between them. CDR3 amino acids: CASGFEGRQPQHF. The DNA of the CDR3 is TGTGCCAGTGGTTTCGAAGGGAGACAGCCCCAGCATTTT.